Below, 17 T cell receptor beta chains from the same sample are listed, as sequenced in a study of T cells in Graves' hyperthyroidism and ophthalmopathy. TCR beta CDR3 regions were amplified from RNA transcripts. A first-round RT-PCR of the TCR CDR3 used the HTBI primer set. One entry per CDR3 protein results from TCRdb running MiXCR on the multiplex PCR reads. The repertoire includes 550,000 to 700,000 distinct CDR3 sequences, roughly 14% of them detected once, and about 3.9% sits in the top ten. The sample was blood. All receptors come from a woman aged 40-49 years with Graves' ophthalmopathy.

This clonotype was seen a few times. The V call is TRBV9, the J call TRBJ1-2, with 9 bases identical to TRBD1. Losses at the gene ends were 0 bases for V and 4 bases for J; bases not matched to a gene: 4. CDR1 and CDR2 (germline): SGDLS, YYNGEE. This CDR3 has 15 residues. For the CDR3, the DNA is TGTGCCAGCAGCGTAGGGACAGGGGTGGCCTATGGCTACACCTTC. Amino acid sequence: CASSVGTGVAYGYTF.

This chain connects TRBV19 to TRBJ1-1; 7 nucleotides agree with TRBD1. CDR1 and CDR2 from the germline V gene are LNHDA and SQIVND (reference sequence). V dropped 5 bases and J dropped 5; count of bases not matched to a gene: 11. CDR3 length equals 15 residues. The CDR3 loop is CASSPWTGMQTEAFF. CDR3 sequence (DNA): TGTGCCAGTAGTCCTTGGACAGGAATGCAAACTGAAGCTTTCTTT.

The CDR3 coding sequence is TGTGCCAGCAGTGAGACTGGGAACACCGGGGAGCTGTTTTTT. Encoded protein: CASSETGNTGELFF. The J gene is TRBJ2-2, the V gene TRBV2; D ambiguous. The CDR3 covers 14 residues. V was pared by 3 bases and J by 1 base, with 6 bases between. CDR1 SNHLY and CDR2 FYNNEI come from the germline V gene. The variable domain in full, with the rest retrieved from reference TRBV2 and TRBJ2-2, is EPEVTQTPSHQVTQMGQEVILRCVPISNHLYFYWYRQILGQKVEFLVSFYNNEISEKSEIFDDQFSVERPDGSNFTLKIRSTKLEDSAMYFCASSETGNTGELFFGEGSRLTVL.

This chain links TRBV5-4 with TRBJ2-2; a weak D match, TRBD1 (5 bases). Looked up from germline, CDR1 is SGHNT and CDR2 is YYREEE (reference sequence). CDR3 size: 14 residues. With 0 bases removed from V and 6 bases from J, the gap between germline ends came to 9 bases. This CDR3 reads CASSLEDSSGELFF. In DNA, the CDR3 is TGTGCCAGCAGCTTGGAAGACAGTTCCGGGGAGCTGTTTTTT.

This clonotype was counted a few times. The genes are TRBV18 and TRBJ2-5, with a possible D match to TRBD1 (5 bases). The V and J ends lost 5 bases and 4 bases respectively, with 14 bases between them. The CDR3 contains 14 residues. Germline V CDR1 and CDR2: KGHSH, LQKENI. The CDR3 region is CASSTEPRAETQYF. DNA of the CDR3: TGTGCCAGCTCAACCGAACCCAGGGCAGAGACCCAGTACTTC. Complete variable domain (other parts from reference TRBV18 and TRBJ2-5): NAGVMQNPRHLVRRRGQEARLRCSPMKGHSHVYWYRQLPEEGLKFMVYLQKENIIDESGMPKERFSAEFPKEGPSILRIQQVVRGDSAAYFCASSTEPRAETQYFGPGTRLLVL.

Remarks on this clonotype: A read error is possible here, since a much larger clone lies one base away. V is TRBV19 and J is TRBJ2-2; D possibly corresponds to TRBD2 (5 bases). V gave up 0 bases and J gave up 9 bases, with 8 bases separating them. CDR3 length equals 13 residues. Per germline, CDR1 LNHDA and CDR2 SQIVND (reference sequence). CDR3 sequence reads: CASSIDLARELFF. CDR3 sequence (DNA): TGTGCCAGTAGTATAGATCTAGCCAGGGAGCTGTTTTTT.

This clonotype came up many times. CDR3 in amino acids: CASSVSRLAEETQYF. CDR3 sequence (DNA): TGTGCCAGCAGTGTTAGCCGACTAGCGGAAGAGACCCAGTACTTC. The chain joins TRBV2 to TRBJ2-5; 9 bases map to TRBD2. The J segment lost 3 bases and the V segment lost 4 bases, leaving 6 bases of the junction unmatched. The CDR3 length is 15 residues. The germline gives CDR1 SNHLY, CDR2 FYNNEI.

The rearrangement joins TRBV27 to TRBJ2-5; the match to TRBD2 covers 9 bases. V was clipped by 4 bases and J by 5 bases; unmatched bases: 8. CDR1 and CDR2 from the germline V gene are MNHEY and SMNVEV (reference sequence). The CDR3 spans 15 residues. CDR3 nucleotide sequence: TGTGCCAGCAGTTGGGGAGCGGGAGGCTTGGAGACCCAGTACTTC. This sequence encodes CASSWGAGGLETQYF.

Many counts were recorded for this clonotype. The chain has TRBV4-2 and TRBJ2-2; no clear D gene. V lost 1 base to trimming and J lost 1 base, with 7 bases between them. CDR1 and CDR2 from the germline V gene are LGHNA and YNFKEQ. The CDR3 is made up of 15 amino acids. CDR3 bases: TGTGCCAGCAGCCAAGCTGGTAGGAACACCGGGGAGCTGTTTTTT. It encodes CASSQAGRNTGELFF.

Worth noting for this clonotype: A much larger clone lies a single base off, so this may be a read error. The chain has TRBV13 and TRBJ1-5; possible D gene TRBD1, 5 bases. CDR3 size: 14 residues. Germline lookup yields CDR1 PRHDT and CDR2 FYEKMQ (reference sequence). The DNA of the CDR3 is TGTGCCAGCAGCATAGGACGGGGCTTTGTGCCCCAGCATTTT. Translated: CASSIGRGFVPQHF.

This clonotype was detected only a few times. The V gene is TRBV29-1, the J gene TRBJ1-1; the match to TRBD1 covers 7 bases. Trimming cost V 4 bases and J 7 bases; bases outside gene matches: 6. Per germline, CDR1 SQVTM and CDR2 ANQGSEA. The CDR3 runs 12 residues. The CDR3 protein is CSVGLTGVEAFF. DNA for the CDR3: TGCAGCGTTGGTTTAACAGGGGTTGAAGCTTTCTTT.

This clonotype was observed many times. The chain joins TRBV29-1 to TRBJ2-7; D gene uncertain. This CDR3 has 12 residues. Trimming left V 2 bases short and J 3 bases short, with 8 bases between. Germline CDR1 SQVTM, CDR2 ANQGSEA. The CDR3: CSVEKESYEQYF. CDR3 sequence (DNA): TGCAGCGTTGAAAAGGAGAGCTACGAGCAGTACTTC.

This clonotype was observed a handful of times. CDR3: CASTPFRLNTGELFF. CDR3 sequence (DNA): TGTGCCAGTACCCCTTTCAGGCTAAACACCGGGGAGCTGTTTTTT. The chain carries TRBV19 and TRBJ2-2, with D hard to call. The CDR3 is 15 residues long. V shed 7 bases and J shed 2 bases, with 14 bases lying between them. Per germline, CDR1 LNHDA and CDR2 SQIVND (reference sequence).

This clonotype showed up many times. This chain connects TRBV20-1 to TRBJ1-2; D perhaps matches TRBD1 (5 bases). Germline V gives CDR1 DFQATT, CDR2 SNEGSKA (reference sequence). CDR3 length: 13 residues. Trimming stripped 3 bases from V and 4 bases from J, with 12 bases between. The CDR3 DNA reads TGCAGTGCTAGGCGCCGACAGCTCTATGGCTACACCTTC. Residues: CSARRRQLYGYTF.

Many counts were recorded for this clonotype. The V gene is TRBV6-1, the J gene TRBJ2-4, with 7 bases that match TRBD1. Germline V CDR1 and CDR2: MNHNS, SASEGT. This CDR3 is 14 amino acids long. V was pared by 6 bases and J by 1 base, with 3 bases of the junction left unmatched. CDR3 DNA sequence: TGTGCCAGCAGCCAGACAGGGGCCAAAAACATTCAGTACTTC. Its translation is CASSQTGAKNIQYF.

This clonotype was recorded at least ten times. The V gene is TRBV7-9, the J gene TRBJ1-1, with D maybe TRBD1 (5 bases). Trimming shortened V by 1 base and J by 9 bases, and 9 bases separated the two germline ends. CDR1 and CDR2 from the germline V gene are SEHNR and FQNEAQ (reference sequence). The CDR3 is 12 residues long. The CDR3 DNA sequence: TGTGCCAGCAGCTTAGGGGGGACTCAAGCTTTCTTT. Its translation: CASSLGGTQAFF.

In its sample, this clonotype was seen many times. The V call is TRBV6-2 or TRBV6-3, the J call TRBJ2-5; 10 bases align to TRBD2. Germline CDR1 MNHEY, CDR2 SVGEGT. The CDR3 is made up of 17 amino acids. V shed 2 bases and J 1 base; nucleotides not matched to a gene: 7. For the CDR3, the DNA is TGTGCCAGCAGTTACGTAGGACTAGCGGAGCCCCAAGAGACCCAGTACTTC. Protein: CASSYVGLAEPQETQYF.